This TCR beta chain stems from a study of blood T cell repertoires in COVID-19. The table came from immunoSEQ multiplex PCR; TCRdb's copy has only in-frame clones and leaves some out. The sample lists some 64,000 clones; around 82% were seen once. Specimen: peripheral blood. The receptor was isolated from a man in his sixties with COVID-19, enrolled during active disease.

CDR3 in DNA: TGTGCCAGCAGCTTAAGACTAGCGGGAGGCACAGATACGCAGTATTTT. This encodes CASSLRLAGGTDTQYF. This chain links TRBV5-4 with TRBJ2-3; 12 bases are a match to TRBD2. V lost 2 bases to trimming and J lost 1 base; unmatched junction nucleotides: 2. The CDR3 covers 16 residues. Germline CDR1 reads SGHNT; CDR2 reads YYREEE (reference sequence).